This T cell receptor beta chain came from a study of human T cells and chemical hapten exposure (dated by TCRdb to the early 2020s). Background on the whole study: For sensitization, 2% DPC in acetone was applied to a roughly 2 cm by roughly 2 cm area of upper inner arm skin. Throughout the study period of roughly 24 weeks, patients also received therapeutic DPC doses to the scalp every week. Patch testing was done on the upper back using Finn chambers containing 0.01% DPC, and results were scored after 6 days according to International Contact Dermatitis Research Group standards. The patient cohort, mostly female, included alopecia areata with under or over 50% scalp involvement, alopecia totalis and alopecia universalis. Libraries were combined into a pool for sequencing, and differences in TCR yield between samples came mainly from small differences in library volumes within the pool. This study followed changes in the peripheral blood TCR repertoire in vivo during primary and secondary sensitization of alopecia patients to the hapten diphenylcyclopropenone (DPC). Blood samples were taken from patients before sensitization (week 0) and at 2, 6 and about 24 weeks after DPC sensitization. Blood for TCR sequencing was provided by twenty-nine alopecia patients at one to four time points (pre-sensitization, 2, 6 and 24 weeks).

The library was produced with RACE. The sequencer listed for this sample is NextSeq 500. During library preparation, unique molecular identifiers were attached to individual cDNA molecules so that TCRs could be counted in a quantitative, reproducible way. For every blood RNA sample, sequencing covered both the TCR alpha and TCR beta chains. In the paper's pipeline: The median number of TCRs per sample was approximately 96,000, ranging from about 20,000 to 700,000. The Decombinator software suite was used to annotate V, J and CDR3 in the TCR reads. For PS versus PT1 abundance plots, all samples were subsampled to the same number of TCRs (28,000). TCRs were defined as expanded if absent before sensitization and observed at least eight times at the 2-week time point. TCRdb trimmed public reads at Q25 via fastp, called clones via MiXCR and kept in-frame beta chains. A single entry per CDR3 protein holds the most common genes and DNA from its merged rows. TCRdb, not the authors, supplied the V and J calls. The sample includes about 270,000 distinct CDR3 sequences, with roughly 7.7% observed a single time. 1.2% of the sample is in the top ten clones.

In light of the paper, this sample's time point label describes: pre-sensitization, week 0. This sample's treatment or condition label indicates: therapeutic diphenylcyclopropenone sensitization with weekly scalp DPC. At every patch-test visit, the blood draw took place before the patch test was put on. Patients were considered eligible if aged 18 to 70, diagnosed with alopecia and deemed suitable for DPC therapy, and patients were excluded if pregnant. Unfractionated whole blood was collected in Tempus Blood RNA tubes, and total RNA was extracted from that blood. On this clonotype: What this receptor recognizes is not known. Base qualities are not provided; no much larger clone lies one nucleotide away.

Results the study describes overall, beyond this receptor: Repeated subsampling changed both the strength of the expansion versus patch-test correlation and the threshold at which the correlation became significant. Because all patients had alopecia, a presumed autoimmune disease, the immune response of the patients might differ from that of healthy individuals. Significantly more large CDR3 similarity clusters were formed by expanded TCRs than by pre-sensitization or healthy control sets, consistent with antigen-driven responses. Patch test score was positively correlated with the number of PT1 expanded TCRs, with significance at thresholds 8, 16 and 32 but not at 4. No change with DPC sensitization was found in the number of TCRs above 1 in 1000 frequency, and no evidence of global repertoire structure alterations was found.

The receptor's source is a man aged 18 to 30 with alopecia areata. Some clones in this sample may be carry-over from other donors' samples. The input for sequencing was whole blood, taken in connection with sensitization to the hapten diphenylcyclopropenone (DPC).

The CDR3 region has the sequence CATRTGDQETQYF. The nucleotides read TGTGCCACCCGGACAGGCGACCAAGAGACCCAGTACTTC. The chain uses TRBV10-3 and TRBJ2-5; 7 junctional bases match TRBD1. The germline V gene gives CDR1 as ENHRY and CDR2 as SYGVKD. Trimmed from V: 10 bases; trimmed from J: 0 bases; junction bases lacking a gene match: 5. There are 13 amino acids in the CDR3, from cysteine to phenylalanine inclusive. The DNA shown is the 39-base CDR3, in frame from base 1.